This TCR beta chain was found in a study of cytomegalovirus exposure and HLA in healthy donors. Details on this clone: Its specificity is unknown.

Study-wide findings and caveats: The study labeled about 160 TCR beta chains cytomegalovirus-associated.

Some clones are missing from TCRdb's copy, which holds only in-frame ones; the method was immunoSEQ multiplex PCR. The repertoire has about 200,000 clones, around 80% of them found once; the top ten carry around 1.3%. The CDR3 contains 15 residues. V shed 3 bases, J shed 4 bases, and the junction held 7 bases outside the gene matches. Germline V lookup: CDR1 SGHRS, CDR2 YFSETQ. This receptor was obtained from a woman aged 30 to 39 in good health and CMV-seronegative. The chain joins TRBV5-1 to TRBJ2-1, with 7 bases identical to TRBD1. What was sequenced was PBMCs. The CDR3 sequence is CASSWDSSKYNEQFF. CDR3 in DNA: TGCGCCAGCAGCTGGGACAGCTCGAAATACAATGAGCAGTTCTTC. The full variable domain, completed using reference TRBV5-1 and TRBJ2-1, is KAGVTQTPRYLIKTRGQQVTLSCSPISGHRSVSWYQQTPGQGLQFLFEYFSETQRNKGNFPGRFSGRQFSNSRSEMNVSTLELGDSALYLCASSWDSSKYNEQFFGPGTRLTVL.